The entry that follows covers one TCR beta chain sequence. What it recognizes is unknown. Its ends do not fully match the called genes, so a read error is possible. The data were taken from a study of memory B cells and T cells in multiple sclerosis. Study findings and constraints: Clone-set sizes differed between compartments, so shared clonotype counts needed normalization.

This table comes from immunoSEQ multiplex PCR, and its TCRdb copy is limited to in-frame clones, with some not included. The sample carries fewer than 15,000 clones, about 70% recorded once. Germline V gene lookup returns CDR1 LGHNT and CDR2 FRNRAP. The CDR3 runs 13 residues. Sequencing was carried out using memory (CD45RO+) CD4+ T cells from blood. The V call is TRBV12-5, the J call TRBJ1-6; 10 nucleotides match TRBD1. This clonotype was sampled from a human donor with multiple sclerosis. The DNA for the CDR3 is TGTGCTAGTGGTTTGGACGACAGGGGGCCCCTCTACTTT. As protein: CASGLDDRGPLYF. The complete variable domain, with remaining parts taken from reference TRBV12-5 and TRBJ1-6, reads DARVTQTPRHKVTEMGQEVTMRCQPILGHNTVFWYRQTMMQGLELLAYFRNRAPLDDSGMPKDRFSAEMPDATLATLKIQPSEPRDSAVYFCASGLDDRGPLYFGNGTRLTVT.